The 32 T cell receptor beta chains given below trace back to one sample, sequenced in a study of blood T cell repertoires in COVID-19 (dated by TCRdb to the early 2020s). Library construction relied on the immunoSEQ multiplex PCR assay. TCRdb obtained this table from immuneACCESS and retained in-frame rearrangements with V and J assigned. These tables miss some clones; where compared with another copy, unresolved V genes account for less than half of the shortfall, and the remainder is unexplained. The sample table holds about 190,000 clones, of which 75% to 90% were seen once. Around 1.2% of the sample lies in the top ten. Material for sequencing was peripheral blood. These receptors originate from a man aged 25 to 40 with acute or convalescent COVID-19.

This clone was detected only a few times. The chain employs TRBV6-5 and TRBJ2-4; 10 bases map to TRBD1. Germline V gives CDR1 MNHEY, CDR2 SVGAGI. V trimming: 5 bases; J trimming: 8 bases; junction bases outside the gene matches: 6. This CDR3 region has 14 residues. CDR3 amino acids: CASSRGTGAHIQYF. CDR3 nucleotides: TGTGCCAGCAGTCGGGGGACAGGGGCCCACATTCAGTACTTC.

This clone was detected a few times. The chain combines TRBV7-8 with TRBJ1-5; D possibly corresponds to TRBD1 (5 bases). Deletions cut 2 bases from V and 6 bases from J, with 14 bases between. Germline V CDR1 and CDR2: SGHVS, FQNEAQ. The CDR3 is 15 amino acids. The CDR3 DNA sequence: TGTGCCAGCAGCTTATGGGCGGGGCTAGGTCAGCCCCAGCATTTT. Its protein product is CASSLWAGLGQPQHF.

The CDR3 DNA sequence: TGCGCCAGCAGCCAAGAAACGGTCCTAGCGGCTGGGAATGAGCAGTTCTTC. As protein: CASSQETVLAAGNEQFF. The genes are TRBV4-1 and TRBJ2-1, with 7 bases fitting TRBD2. Trimming at V came to 0 bases and at J to 7 bases, leaving 12 bases not matched to a gene. Germline V gives CDR1 MGHRA, CDR2 YSYEKL. The CDR3 length is 17 residues.

For the CDR3, the DNA is TGTGCCACCAGCAGAGATGGCAGTCCCTACAATGAGCAGTTCTTC. Its protein product is CATSRDGSPYNEQFF. The chain joins TRBV15 to TRBJ2-1; D is unresolved. The germline CDR1 and CDR2 sequences are LNHNV and YYDKDF (reference sequence). The CDR3 length is 15 residues. V gave up 0 bases and J gave up 2 bases, with 8 bases separating them.

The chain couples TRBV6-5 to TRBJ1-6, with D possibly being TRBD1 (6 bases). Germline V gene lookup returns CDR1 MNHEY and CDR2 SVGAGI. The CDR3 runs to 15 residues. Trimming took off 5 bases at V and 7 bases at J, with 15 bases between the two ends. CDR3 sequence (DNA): TGTGCCAGCAGTACCCCAAGGACAGCAAATTCACCCCTCCACTTT. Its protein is CASSTPRTANSPLHF.

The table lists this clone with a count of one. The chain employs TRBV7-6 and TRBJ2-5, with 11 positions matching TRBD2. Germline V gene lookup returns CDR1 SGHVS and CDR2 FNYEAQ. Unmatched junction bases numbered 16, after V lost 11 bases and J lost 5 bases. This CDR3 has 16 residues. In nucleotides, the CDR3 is TGTGCCGGCCTCCCCCCGGGACTAGCGGCCAAGGAGACCCAGTACTTC. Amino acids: CAGLPPGLAAKETQYF.

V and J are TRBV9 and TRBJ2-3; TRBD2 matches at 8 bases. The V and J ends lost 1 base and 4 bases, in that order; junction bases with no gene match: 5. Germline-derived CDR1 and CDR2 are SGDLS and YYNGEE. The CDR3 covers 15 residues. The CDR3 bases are TGTGCCAGCAGCGTAAGCGGGAGTGTCGCAGATACGCAGTATTTT. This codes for CASSVSGSVADTQYF.

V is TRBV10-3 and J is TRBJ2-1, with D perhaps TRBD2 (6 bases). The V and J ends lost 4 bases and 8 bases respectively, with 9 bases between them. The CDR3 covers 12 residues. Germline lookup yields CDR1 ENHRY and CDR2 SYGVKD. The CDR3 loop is CAISVEGHEQFF. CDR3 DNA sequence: TGTGCCATCAGTGTGGAGGGACATGAGCAGTTCTTC.

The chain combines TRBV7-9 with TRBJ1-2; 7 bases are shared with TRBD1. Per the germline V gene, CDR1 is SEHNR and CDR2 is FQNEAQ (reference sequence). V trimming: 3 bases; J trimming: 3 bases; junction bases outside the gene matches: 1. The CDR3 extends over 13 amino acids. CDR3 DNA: TGTGCCAGCAGCTTTGGGACAGACTATGGCTACACCTTC. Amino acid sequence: CASSFGTDYGYTF.

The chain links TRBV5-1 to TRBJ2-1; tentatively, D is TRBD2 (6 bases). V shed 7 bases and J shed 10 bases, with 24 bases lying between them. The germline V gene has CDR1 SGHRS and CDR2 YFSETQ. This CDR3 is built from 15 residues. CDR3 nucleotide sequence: TGCGCCAGCCGCCGATTAGTAGCGGCTAAGACGGAGCAGTTCTTC. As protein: CASRRLVAAKTEQFF.

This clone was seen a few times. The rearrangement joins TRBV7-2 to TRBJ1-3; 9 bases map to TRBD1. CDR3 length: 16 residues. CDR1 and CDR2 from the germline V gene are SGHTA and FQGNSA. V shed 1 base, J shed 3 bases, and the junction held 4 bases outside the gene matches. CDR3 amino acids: CASSLGTGVSGNTIYF. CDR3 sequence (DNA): TGTGCCAGCAGCTTAGGGACAGGGGTTAGTGGAAACACCATATATTTT. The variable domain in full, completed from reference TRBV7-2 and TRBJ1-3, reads GAGVSQSPSNKVTEKGKDVELRCDPISGHTALYWYRQSLGQGLEFLIYFQGNSAPDKSGLPSDRFSAERTGGSVSTLTIQRTQQEDSAVYLCASSLGTGVSGNTIYFGEGSWLTVV.

In DNA, the CDR3 is TGTGCCAGCAGCCAAGATCGGGGTACGGCGGCTGAAAAACTGTTTTTT. This gives the protein CASSQDRGTAAEKLFF. The rearrangement uses TRBV3-1 (or the pseudogene TRBV3-2) and TRBJ1-4; D call uncertain. Germline V lookup: CDR1 LGHDT, CDR2 YNNKEL (reference sequence). V dropped 0 bases and J dropped 7 bases, with 15 bases sitting between them. This CDR3 spans 16 amino acids.

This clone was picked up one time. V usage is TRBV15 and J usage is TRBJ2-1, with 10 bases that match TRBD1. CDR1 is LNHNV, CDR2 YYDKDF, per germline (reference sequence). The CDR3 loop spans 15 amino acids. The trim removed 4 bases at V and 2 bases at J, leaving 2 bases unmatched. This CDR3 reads CATSKDRGTYNEQFF. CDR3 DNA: TGTGCCACCAGCAAGGACAGGGGGACCTACAATGAGCAGTTCTTC.

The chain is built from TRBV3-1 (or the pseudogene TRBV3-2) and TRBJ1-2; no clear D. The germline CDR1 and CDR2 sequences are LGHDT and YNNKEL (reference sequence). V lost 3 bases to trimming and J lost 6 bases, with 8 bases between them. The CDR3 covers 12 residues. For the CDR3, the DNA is TGTGCCAGCAGCCAGGGAGGAAATGGCTACACCTTC. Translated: CASSQGGNGYTF.

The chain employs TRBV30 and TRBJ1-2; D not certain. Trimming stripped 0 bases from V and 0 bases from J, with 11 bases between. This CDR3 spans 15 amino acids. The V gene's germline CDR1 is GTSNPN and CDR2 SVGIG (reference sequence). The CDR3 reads CAWSVGRTSNYGYTF. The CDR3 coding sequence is TGTGCCTGGAGTGTAGGAAGGACTTCTAACTATGGCTACACCTTC.

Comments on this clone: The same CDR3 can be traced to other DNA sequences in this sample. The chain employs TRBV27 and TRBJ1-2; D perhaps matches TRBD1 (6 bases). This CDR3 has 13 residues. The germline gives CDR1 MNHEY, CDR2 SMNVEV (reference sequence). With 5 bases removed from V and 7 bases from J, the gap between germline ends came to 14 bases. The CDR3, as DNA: TGTGCCAGCAGTCCCCCGGGGGGCGCTGGCTACACCTTC. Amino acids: CASSPPGGAGYTF.

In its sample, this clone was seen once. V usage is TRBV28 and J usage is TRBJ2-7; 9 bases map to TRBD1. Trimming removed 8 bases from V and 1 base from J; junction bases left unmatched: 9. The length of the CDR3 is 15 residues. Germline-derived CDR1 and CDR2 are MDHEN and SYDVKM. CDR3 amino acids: CASRPPGTGSYEQYF. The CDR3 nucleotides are TGTGCCAGCCGGCCCCCCGGGACAGGGTCCTACGAGCAGTACTTC.

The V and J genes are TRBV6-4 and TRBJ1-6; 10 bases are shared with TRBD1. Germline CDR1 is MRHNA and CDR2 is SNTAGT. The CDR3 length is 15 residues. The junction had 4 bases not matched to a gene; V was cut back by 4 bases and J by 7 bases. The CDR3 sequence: CASSGGTGANSPLHF. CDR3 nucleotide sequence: TGTGCCAGCAGTGGTGGGACAGGGGCCAATTCACCCCTCCACTTT.

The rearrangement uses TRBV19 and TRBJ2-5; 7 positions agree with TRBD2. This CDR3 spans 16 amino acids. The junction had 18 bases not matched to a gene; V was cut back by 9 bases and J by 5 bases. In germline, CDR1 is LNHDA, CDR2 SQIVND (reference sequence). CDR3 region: CASDLTWGGSPETQYF. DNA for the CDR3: TGTGCCAGCGACCTGACCTGGGGCGGGAGTCCGGAGACCCAGTACTTC.

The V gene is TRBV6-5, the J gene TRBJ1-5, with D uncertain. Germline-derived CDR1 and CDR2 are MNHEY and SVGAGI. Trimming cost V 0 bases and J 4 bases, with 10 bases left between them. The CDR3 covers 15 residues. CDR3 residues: CASSYSSPRNQPQHF. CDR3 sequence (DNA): TGTGCCAGCAGTTACTCGAGTCCTAGAAATCAGCCCCAGCATTTT.

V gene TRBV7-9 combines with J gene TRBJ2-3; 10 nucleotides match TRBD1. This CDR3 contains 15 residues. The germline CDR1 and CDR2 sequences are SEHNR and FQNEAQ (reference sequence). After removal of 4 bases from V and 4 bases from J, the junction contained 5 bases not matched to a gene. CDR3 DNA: TGTGCCAGCAGCTCATCCGGGACAGGGGCAGATACGCAGTATTTT. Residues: CASSSSGTGADTQYF. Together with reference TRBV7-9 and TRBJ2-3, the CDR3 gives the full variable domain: DTGVSQNPRHKITKRGQNVTFRCDPISEHNRLYWYRQTLGQGPEFLTYFQNEAQLEKSRLLSDRFSAERPKGSFSTLEIQRTEQGDSAMYLCASSSSGTGADTQYFGPGTRLTVL.

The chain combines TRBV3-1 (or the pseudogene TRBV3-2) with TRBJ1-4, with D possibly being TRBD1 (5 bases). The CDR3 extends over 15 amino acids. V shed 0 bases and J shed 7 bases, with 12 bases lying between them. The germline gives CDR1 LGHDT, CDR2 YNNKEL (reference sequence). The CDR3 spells CASSQDPRGSEKLFF. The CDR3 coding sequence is TGTGCCAGCAGCCAAGATCCTCGGGGGAGTGAAAAACTGTTTTTT.

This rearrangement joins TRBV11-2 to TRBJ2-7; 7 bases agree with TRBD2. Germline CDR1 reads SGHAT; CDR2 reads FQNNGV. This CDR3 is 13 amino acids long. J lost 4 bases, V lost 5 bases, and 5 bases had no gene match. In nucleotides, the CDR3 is TGTGCCAGCAGCCGGGACTACGGGTACGAGCAGTACTTC. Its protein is CASSRDYGYEQYF.

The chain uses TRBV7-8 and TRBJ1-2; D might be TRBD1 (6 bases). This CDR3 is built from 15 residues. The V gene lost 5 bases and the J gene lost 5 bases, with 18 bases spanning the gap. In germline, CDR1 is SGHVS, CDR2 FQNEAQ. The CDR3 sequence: CASSQPRDNLYGYTF. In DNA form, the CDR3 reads TGTGCCAGCAGCCAGCCCCGGGACAATTTGTATGGCTACACCTTC.

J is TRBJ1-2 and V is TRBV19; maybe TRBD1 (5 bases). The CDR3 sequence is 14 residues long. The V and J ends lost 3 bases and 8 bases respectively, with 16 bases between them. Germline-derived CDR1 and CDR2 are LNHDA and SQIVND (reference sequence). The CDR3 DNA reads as TGTGCCAGTAGTATGCAACAGATCAAGGGGGGCTACACCTTC. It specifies CASSMQQIKGGYTF.

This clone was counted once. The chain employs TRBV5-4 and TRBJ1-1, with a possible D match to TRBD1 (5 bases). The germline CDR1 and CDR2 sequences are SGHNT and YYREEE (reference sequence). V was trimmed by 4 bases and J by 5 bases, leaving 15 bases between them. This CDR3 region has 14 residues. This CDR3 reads CASSGGGVSTEAFF. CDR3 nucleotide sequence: TGTGCCAGCAGCGGGGGGGGTGTTAGTACTGAAGCTTTCTTT.

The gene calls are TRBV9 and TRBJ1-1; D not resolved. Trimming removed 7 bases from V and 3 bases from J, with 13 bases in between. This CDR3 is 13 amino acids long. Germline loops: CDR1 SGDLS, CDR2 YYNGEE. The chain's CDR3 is CASDTRRDTEAFF. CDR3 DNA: TGTGCCAGCGACACGCGCCGCGACACTGAAGCTTTCTTT.

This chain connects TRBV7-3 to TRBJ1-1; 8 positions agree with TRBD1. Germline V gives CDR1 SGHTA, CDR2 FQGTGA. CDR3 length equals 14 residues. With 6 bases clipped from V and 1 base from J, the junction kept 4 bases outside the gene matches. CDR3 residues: CASRLDRGNTEAFF. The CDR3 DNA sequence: TGTGCCAGCAGGCTCGACAGGGGGAACACTGAAGCTTTCTTT.

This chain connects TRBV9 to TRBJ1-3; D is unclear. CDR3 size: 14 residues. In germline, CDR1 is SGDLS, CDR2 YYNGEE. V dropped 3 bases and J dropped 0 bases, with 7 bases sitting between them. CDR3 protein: CASSGSTSGNTIYF. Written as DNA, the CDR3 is TGTGCCAGCAGCGGCAGTACCTCTGGAAACACCATATATTTT.

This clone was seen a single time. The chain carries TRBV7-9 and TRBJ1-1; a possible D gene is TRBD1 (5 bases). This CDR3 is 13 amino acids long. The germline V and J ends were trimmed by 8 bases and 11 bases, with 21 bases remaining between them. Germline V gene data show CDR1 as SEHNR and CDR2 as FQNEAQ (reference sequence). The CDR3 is CASWAPTAYGAFF. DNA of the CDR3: TGTGCCAGCTGGGCCCCGACAGCCTACGGGGCTTTCTTT.

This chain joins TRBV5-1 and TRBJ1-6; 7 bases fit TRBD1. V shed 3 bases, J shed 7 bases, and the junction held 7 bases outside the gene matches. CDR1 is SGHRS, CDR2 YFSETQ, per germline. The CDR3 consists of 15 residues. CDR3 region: CASSSSGTENSPLHF. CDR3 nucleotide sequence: TGCGCCAGCAGCTCCTCCGGGACAGAAAATTCACCCCTCCACTTT. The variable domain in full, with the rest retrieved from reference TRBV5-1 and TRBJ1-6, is KAGVTQTPRYLIKTRGQQVTLSCSPISGHRSVSWYQQTPGQGLQFLFEYFSETQRNKGNFPGRFSGRQFSNSRSEMNVSTLELGDSALYLCASSSSGTENSPLHFGNGTRLTVT.

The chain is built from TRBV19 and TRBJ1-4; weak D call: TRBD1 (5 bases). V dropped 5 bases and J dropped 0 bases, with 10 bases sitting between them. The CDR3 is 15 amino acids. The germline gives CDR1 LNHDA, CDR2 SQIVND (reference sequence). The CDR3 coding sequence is TGTGCCAGTAGTCCTGGACAAGCAACTAATGAAAAACTGTTTTTT. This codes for CASSPGQATNEKLFF. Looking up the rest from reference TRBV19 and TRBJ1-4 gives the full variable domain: DGGITQSPKYLFRKEGQNVTLSCEQNLNHDAMYWYRQDPGQGLRLIYYSQIVNDFQKGDIAEGYSVSREKKESFPLTVTSAQKNPTAFYLCASSPGQATNEKLFFGSGTQLSVL.